These T cell receptor beta chains were read from a single sample in a study of T cell changes during pregnancy in multiple sclerosis. Sequencing was performed with immunoSEQ multiplex PCR; in TCRdb, only in-frame clones are kept and a portion is missing. The data hold tens of thousands of clones, with approximately 94% observed a single time. The material was CD8+ T cells from peripheral blood mononuclear cells, obtained after pregnancy. These receptors came from a female donor with multiple sclerosis, enrolled in a pregnancy study. Both conserved end residues are part of each CDR3. D genes are given only for firm matches. Clone sizes are given selectively: once, few, many, or a class where the clone is expanded.

j_call	clone_size	d_call	v_call	cdr3_aa	cdr3_nt
TRBJ1-1	.	.	TRBV7-9	CASSLSTGSGTEAFF	TGTGCCAGCAGCTTAAGTACTGGCAGCGGCACTGAAGCTTTCTTT
TRBJ2-5	.	TRBD2	TRBV4-1	CASSHGLAGGSGETQYF	TGCGCCAGCAGCCACGGACTAGCGGGAGGATCAGGGGAGACCCAGTACTTC
TRBJ1-1	.	.	TRBV5-1	CASSSDTYTEAFF	TGCGCCAGCAGCTCGGACACGTACACTGAAGCTTTCTTT
TRBJ2-7	.	.	TRBV9	CASSNQESSYEQYF	TGTGCCAGCAGCAACCAGGAAAGCTCCTACGAGCAGTACTTC
TRBJ1-4	.	.	TRBV27	CASSFGAVVNEKLFF	TGTGCCAGCAGTTTTGGGGCAGTGGTAAATGAAAAACTGTTTTTT
TRBJ1-4	.	.	TRBV7-2	CASTQDSSHEKLFF	TGTGCCAGCACCCAGGACAGTAGCCATGAAAAACTGTTTTTT
TRBJ2-1	once	TRBD2	TRBV4-1	CASSQATGTSVHNEQFF	TGCGCCAGCAGCCAGGCTACCGGGACTAGCGTTCACAATGAGCAGTTCTTC
TRBJ2-7	.	.	TRBV5-1	CASSPTGGGGYEQYF	TGCGCCAGCAGTCCCACCGGCGGGGGCGGATACGAGCAGTACTTC
TRBJ2-4	.	TRBD2	TRBV30	CAWSDVTSGTFIGKNIQYF	TGTGCCTGGAGTGACGTTACTAGCGGGACATTTATAGGCAAAAACATTCAGTACTTC
TRBJ2-1	.	.	TRBV12-5	CASATSISDPYNEQFF	TGTGCTAGTGCCACTAGCATCAGCGACCCTTACAATGAGCAGTTCTTC
TRBJ2-1	.	.	TRBV2	CASSENVLLNEQFF	TGTGCCAGCAGTGAAAATGTCCTCCTCAATGAGCAGTTCTTC
TRBJ2-1	.	.	TRBV6-5	CASSYRLEQFF	TGTGCCAGCAGTTATAGACTTGAGCAGTTCTTC
TRBJ1-4	.	.	TRBV30	CAWTSTATNEKLFF	TGTGCCTGGACCTCGACAGCAACTAATGAAAAACTGTTTTTT
TRBJ2-7	.	TRBD2	TRBV6-1	CASSVSREGAISYEQYF	TGTGCCAGCAGTGTCTCGCGGGAGGGGGCTATCTCCTACGAGCAGTACTTC
TRBJ2-3	.	TRBD1	TRBV6-4	CASSHGQGAGDTQYF	TGTGCCAGCAGCCACGGACAGGGAGCAGGGGATACGCAGTATTTT
TRBJ2-2	.	.	TRBV30	CAWSDSGQNTGELFF	TGTGCCTGGAGCGATTCTGGACAGAACACCGGGGAGCTGTTTTTT
TRBJ2-2	.	.	TRBV4-1	CASSQKTVIVGTGELFF	TGCGCCAGCAGCCAGAAGACAGTAATCGTCGGGACCGGGGAGCTGTTTTTT
TRBJ2-7	.	.	TRBV13	CASSASSYEQYF	TGTGCCAGCAGCGCCAGCTCCTACGAGCAGTACTTC
TRBJ2-7	.	.	TRBV25-1	CASTPTTDYEQYF	TGTGCCAGCACCCCAACAACAGACTACGAGCAGTACTTC
TRBJ1-2	.	.	TRBV9	CASSGLTGYTF	TGTGCCAGCAGCGGTTTAACAGGCTACACCTTC
TRBJ2-7	.	.	TRBV11-2	CASSLNRDGGLNEQYF	TGTGCCAGCAGCTTAAACCGGGACGGGGGTCTAAACGAGCAGTACTTC
TRBJ2-4	.	TRBD2	TRBV29-1	CSVAGGSGIQYF	TGCAGCGTTGCTGGCGGGAGTGGCATTCAGTACTTC
TRBJ1-1	.	.	TRBV13	CASSLAVMNTEAFF	TGTGCCAGCAGCTTAGCAGTCATGAACACTGAAGCTTTCTTT
TRBJ1-2	once	TRBD1	TRBV5-5	CASSLLGQGIDGYTF	TGTGCCAGCAGCTTGTTAGGACAGGGGATCGATGGCTACACCTTC
TRBJ2-1	.	TRBD2	TRBV4-1	CASSPTSGSSYNEQFF	TGCGCCAGCAGCCCGACTAGCGGGAGCTCCTACAATGAGCAGTTCTTC